This T cell receptor (beta chain) was identified in a study of cytomegalovirus exposure and HLA in healthy donors. Study context: Earlier sequencing of some 180 million T cells yielded 95 million to 120 million unique TCR beta sequences. General study results and limits: Altogether, more than 150 TCR beta chains were recorded as cytomegalovirus-associated. The study dropped some indistinguishable V segments, TRBV6-2 and TRBV6-3 among them. An Asian-associated ancestry cluster reportedly showed fewer N-insertions than the approximately 700-donor mean in a later analysis.

The PCR made use of 60 Vbeta and 13 Jbeta primers. Profiling relied on immunoSEQ multiplex PCR, and the TCRdb table lists in-frame clones only, not all of them. This table holds some 200,000 clones, about 79% found once. Germline assignment: CDR1 SEHNR and CDR2 FQNEAQ (reference sequence). The CDR3 is made up of 15 amino acids. As to this clone: Its antigen is unknown. The junction and the germline gene differ at one end; a read error may be behind it.

The chain is built from TRBV7-9 and TRBJ1-2; no definite D call. The sequenced material came from PBMCs. This TCR was sampled from a boy aged 2 to 9 in good health and CMV-seronegative. The CDR3 region is CSSSLVAVFGYGYTF. CDR3 DNA: TGTTCCAGCAGCTTAGTTGCGGTCTTTGGCTATGGCTACACCTTC.